These T cell receptor beta chains were read from a single sample in a study of cytomegalovirus exposure and HLA in healthy donors. Generated by immunoSEQ multiplex PCR, the TCRdb table keeps only in-frame clones and is missing some. The sample lists tens of thousands of clones, roughly 67% occurring once. Sample: PBMCs. The receptors stem from a human donor in good health. CDR3s include the opening cysteine and the closing phenylalanine or tryptophan. The order of the fields is J gene, clone size, V gene, CDR3 length, D gene, CDR3 protein, CDR3 DNA. The D gene is left open where the match is weak. Clone size is not always given. Where it is, it says once, few, many or a class for expanded clones.

j_call: TRBJ2-7; clone_size: NA; v_call: TRBV5-1; cdr3_length: 12; d_call: NA; cdr3_aa: CASSLDGNEQYF; cdr3_nt: TGCGCCAGCAGCTTGGACGGGAACGAGCAGTACTTC
j_call: TRBJ2-2; clone_size: NA; v_call: TRBV5-1; cdr3_length: 17; d_call: NA; cdr3_aa: CASSLRQGGAGTGELFF; cdr3_nt: TGCGCCAGCAGCCTGAGACAAGGAGGGGCCGGCACCGGGGAGCTGTTTTTT
j_call: TRBJ1-2; clone_size: NA; v_call: TRBV6-5; cdr3_length: 14; d_call: NA; cdr3_aa: CAAATGLANYGYTF; cdr3_nt: TGTGCCGCAGCAACAGGGCTAGCTAACTATGGCTACACCTTC
j_call: TRBJ2-6; clone_size: few; v_call: TRBV10-3; cdr3_length: 16; d_call: NA; cdr3_aa: CAIRPRRDSGANVLTF; cdr3_nt: TGTGCCATCAGACCCCGACGGGACTCTGGGGCCAACGTCCTGACTTTC
j_call: TRBJ1-2; clone_size: NA; v_call: TRBV30; cdr3_length: 14; d_call: NA; cdr3_aa: CAWSLTGPYNGYTF; cdr3_nt: TGTGCCTGGAGTTTGACAGGTCCTTACAATGGCTACACCTTC
j_call: TRBJ1-1; clone_size: few; v_call: TRBV18; cdr3_length: 16; d_call: NA; cdr3_aa: CASSPGEAGLNTEAFF; cdr3_nt: TGTGCCAGCTCACCAGGCGAGGCAGGGTTAAACACTGAAGCTTTCTTT
j_call: TRBJ2-5; clone_size: NA; v_call: TRBV10-3; cdr3_length: 14; d_call: TRBD2; cdr3_aa: CATQQKRGQETQYF; cdr3_nt: TGTGCCACCCAACAGAAGCGGGGCCAAGAGACCCAGTACTTC
j_call: TRBJ2-1; clone_size: NA; v_call: TRBV20-1; cdr3_length: 11; d_call: NA; cdr3_aa: CSASGHNEQFF; cdr3_nt: TGCAGTGCTAGCGGTCACAATGAGCAGTTCTTC
j_call: TRBJ2-2; clone_size: NA; v_call: TRBV4-1; cdr3_length: 14; d_call: NA; cdr3_aa: CASSHRLVPGELFF; cdr3_nt: TGCGCCAGCAGCCATCGACTAGTCCCCGGGGAGCTGTTTTTT
j_call: TRBJ1-1; clone_size: few; v_call: TRBV6-5; cdr3_length: 12; d_call: NA; cdr3_aa: CASSYSSGEAFF; cdr3_nt: TGTGCCAGCAGTTACTCGAGCGGGGAAGCTTTCTTT
j_call: TRBJ1-1; clone_size: NA; v_call: TRBV9; cdr3_length: 14; d_call: NA; cdr3_aa: CASSVGFQNTEAFF; cdr3_nt: TGTGCCAGCAGCGTAGGTTTTCAGAACACTGAAGCTTTCTTT
j_call: TRBJ2-3; clone_size: NA; v_call: TRBV5-1; cdr3_length: 16; d_call: NA; cdr3_aa: CASSLPPGDSTDTQYF; cdr3_nt: TGCGCCAGCAGCTTGCCGCCGGGTGATAGCACAGATACGCAGTATTTT
j_call: TRBJ1-5; clone_size: NA; v_call: TRBV7-9; cdr3_length: 18; d_call: NA; cdr3_aa: CASSLGLQGPYSNQPQHF; cdr3_nt: TGTGCCAGCAGCTTAGGCCTTCAGGGGCCGTATAGCAATCAGCCCCAGCATTTT